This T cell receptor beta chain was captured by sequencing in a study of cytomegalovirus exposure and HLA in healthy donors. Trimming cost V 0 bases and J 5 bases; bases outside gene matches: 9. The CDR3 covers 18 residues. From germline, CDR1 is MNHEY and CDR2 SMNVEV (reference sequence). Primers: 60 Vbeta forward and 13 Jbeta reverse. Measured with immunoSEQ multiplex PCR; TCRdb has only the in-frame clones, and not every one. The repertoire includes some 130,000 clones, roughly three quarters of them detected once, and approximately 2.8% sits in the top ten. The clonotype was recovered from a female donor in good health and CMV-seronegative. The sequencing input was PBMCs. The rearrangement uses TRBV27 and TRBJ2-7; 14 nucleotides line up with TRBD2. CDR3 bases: TGTGCCAGCAGTTTATCGGGACTAGCGGGAGCTAATGGCGACGAGCAGTACTTC. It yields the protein CASSLSGLAGANGDEQYF.